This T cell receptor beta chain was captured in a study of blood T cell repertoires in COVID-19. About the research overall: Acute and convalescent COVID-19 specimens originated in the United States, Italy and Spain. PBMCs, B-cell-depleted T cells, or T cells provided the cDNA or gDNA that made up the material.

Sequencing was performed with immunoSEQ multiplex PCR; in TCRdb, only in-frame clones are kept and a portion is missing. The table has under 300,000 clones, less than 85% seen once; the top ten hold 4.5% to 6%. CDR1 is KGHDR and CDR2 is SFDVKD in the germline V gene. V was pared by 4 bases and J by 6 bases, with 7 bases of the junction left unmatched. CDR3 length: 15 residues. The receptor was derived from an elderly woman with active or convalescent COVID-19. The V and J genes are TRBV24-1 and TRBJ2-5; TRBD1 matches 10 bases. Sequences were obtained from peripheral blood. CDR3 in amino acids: CATSDPGQGGQTQYF. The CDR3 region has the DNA TGTGCCACCAGTGACCCAGGACAGGGGGGGCAGACCCAGTACTTC.